A single sample gave rise to the 4 T cell receptor beta chains below, sequenced in a study of blood T cell repertoires in COVID-19 (dated by TCRdb to 2019 to 2021). Libraries were made using the immunoSEQ multiplex PCR assay. Imported from immuneACCESS, the table was reduced by TCRdb to in-frame sequences with V and J called. These copies leave out some clones; in studies compared against another copy, an unresolved V gene accounts for under half, and the cause of the remainder is not known. In all, the sample holds some 230,000 clones, and approximately 80% of those were seen once. The ten largest clones capture around 5.5% of the sample. Material for sequencing was peripheral blood. These TCRs come from a woman aged 60-75 years who had recovered from COVID-19.

CDR3 residues: CASSQAAQETQYF. The CDR3 bases are TGTGCCAGCAGCCAGGCAGCCCAAGAGACCCAGTACTTC. The V call is TRBV9, the J call TRBJ2-5; D remains unclear. The CDR3 runs to 13 residues. Deletions cut 4 bases from V and 1 base from J, with 8 bases between. Germline loops: CDR1 SGDLS, CDR2 YYNGEE. Supplemented by reference TRBV9 and TRBJ2-5, the full variable domain reads DSGVTQTPKHLITATGQRVTLRCSPRSGDLSVYWYQQSLDQGLQFLIQYYNGEERAKGNILERFSAQQFPDLHSELNLSSLELGDSALYFCASSQAAQETQYFGPGTRLLVL.

The gene calls are TRBV15 and TRBJ1-4; D is ambiguous. Trimming cost V 1 base and J 6 bases, with 6 bases left between them. The CDR3 is made up of 13 amino acids. Germline CDR1 reads LNHNV; CDR2 reads YYDKDF (reference sequence). CDR3 sequence: CATSRARDEKLFF. The CDR3 DNA is TGTGCCACCAGCAGAGCCCGCGATGAAAAACTGTTTTTT. Full variable domain (rest looked up from reference TRBV15 and TRBJ1-4): DAMVIQNPRYQVTQFGKPVTLSCSQTLNHNVMYWYQQKSSQAPKLLFHYYDKDFNNEADTPDNFQSRRPNTSFCFLDIRSPGLGDTAMYLCATSRARDEKLFFGSGTQLSVL.

The chain carries TRBV2 and TRBJ1-5, with D possibly TRBD1 on 5 matching bases. CDR3 length equals 13 residues. The germline CDR1 and CDR2 sequences are SNHLY and FYNNEI. V was trimmed by 8 bases and J by 0 bases, leaving 8 bases between them. CDR3 DNA: TGTGCCAGCGAACAGGATAGCAATCAGCCCCAGCATTTT. Encoded protein: CASEQDSNQPQHF.

This clone has only one observation. Here the CDR3 DNA reads TGTGCCAGCAGTGAAGGTGGAGGGGGCGTCACCATATATTTT. Amino acids: CASSEGGGGVTIYF. This chain uses TRBV2 with TRBJ1-3; 7 bases fit TRBD1. The J segment lost 9 bases and the V segment lost 1 base, leaving 6 bases of the junction unmatched. Germline V gene data show CDR1 as SNHLY and CDR2 as FYNNEI. The CDR3 spans 14 residues.